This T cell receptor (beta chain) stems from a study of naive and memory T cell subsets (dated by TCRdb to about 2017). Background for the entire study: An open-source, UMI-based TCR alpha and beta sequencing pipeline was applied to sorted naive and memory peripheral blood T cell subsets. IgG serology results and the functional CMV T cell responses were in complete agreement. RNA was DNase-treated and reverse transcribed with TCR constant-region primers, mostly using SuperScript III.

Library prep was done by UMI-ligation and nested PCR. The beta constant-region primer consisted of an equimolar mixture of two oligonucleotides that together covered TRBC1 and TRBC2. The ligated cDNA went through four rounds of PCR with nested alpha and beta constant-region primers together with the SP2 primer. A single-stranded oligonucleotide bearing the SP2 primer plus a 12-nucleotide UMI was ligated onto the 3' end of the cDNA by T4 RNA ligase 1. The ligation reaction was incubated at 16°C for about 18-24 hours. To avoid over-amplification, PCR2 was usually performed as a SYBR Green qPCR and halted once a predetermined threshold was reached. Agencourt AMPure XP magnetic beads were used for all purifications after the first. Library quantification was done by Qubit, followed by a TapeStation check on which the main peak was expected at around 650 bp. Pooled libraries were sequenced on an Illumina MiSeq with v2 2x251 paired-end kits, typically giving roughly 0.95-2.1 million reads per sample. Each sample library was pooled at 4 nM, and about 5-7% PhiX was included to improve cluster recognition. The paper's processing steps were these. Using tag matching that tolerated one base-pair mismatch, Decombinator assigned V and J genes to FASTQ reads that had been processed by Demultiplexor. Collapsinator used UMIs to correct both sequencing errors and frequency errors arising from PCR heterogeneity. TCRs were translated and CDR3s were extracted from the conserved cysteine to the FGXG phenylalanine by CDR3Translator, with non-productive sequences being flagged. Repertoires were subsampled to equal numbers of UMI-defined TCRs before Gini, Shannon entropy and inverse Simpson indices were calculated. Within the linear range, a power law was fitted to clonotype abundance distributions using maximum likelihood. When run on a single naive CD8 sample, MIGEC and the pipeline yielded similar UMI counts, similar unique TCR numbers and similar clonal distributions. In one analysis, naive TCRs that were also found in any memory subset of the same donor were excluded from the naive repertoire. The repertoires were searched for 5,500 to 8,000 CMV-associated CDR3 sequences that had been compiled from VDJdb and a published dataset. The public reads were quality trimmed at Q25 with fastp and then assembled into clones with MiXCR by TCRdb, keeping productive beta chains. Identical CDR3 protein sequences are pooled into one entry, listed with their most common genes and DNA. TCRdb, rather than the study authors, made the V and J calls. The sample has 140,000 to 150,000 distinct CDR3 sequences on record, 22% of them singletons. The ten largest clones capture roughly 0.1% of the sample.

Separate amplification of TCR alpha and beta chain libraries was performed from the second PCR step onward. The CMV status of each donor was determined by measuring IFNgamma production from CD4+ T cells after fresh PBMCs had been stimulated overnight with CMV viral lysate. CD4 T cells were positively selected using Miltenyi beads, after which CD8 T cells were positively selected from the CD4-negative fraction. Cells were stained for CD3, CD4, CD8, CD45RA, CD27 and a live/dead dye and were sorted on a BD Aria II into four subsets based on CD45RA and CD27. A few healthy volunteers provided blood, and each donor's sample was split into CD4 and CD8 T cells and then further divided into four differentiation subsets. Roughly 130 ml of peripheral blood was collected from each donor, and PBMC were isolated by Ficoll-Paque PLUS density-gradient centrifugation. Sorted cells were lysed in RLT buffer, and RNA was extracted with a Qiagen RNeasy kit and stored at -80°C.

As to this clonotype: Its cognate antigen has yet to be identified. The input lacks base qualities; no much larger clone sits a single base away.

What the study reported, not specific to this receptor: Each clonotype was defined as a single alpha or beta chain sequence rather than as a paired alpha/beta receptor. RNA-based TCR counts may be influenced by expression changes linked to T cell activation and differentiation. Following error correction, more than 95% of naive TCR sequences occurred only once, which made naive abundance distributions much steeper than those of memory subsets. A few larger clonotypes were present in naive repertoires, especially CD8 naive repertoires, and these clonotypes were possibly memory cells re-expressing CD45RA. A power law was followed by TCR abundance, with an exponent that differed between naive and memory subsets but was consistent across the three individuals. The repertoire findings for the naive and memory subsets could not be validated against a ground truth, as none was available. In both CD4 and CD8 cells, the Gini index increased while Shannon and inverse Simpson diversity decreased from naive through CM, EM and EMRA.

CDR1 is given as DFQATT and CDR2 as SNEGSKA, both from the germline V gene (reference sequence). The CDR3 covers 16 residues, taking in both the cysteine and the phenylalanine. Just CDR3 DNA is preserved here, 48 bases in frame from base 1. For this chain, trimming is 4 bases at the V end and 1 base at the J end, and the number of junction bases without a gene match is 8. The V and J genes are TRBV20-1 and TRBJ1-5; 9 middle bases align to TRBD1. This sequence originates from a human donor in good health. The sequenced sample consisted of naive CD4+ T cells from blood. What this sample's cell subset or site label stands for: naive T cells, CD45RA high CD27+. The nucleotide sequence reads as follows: TGCAGTGCTAAGGACAGGGGCGGTTTCAGCAATCAGCCCCAGCATTTT. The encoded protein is CSAKDRGGFSNQPQHF.